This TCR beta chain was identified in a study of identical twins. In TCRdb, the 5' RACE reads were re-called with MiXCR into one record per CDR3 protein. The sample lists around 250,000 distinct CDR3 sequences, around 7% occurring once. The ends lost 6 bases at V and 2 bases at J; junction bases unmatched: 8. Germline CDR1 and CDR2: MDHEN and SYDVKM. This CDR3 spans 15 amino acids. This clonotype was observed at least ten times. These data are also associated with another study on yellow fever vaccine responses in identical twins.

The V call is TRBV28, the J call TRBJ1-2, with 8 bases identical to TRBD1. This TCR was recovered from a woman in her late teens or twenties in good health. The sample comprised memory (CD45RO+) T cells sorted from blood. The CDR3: CASRRTGLGNYGYTF. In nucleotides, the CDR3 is TGTGCCAGCAGACGGACAGGGTTGGGGAACTATGGCTACACCTTC.